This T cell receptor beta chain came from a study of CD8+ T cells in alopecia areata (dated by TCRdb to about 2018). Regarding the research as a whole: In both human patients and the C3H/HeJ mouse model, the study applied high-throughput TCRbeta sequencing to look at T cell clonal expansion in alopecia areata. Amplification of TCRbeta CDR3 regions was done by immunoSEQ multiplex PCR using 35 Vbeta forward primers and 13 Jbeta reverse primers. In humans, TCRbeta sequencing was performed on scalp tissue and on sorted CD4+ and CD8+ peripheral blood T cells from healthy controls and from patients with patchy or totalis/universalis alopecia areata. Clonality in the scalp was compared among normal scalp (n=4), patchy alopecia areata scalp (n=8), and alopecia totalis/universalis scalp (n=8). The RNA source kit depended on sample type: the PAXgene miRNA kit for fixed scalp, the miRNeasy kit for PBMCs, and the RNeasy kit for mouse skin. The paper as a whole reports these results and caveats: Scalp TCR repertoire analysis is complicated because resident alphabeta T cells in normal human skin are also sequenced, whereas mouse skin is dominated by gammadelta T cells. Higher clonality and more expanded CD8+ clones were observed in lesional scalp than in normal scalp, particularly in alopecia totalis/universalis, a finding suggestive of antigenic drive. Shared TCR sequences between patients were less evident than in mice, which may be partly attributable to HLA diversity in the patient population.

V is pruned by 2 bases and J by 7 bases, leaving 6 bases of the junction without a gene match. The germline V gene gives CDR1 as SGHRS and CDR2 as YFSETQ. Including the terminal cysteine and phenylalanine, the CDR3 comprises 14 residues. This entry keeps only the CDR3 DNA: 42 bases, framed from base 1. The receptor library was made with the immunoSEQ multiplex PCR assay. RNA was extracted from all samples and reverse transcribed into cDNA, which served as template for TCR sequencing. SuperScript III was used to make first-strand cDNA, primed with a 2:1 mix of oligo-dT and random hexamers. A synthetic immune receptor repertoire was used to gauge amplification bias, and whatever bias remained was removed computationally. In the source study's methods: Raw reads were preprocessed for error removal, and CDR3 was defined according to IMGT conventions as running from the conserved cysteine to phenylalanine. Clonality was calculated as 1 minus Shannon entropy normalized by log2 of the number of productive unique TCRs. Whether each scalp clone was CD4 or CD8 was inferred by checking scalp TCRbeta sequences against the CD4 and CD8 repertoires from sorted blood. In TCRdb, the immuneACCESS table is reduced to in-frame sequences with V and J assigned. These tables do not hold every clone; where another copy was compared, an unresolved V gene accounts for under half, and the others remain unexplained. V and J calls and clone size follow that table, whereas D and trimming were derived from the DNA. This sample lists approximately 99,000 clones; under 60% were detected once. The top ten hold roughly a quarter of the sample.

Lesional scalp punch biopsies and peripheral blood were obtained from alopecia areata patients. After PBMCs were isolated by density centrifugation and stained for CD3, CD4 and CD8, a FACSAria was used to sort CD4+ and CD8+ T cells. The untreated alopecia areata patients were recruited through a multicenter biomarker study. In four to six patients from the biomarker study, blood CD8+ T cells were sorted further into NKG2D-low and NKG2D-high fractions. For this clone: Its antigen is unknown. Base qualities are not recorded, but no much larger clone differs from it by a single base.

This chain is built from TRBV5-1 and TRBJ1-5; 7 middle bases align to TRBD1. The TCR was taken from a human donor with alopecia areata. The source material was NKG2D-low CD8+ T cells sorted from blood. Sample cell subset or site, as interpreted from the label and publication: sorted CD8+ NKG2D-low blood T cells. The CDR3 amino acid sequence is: CASSLTTGVQPQHF. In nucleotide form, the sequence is TGCGCCAGCAGCTTAACCACAGGGGTCCAGCCCCAGCATTTT.